This TCR beta chain was sequenced in a study of blood T cell repertoires in COVID-19. For the study at large: Researchers got acute and convalescent COVID-19 samples from the United States, Italy and Spain. Sources were T cells, B-cell-depleted T cells, or PBMCs; the material itself was cDNA or gDNA.

The Seattle patients, enrolled during active infection, were followed longitudinally. CDR3 length equals 13 residues. CDR1 and CDR2 from the germline V gene are SNHLY and FYNNEI. V was pared by 5 bases and J by 7 bases, with 14 bases between. In the source study's methods: From reference gene primer amplification, estimates of nucleated cell counts were derived. The protocol was immunoSEQ multiplex PCR, while the TCRdb copy is restricted to in-frame clones and leaves out a portion. Clone size and the V and J calls come from that table; the DNA yielded D and trimming. The data contain about 89,000 clones, about 83% of them seen just once; the ten biggest clones take up 6.3%.

The TCR originated in a man between 65 and 85 years old with COVID-19, enrolled during active disease. The chain employs TRBV2 and TRBJ1-1, with D possibly matching TRBD1 (6 bases). The specimen sequenced was peripheral blood. DNA for the CDR3: TGTGCCAGCAGTCTAGGGGGGGCTGATGAAGCTTTCTTT. Residues: CASSLGGADEAFF. Full variable domain (outside the CDR3, taken from reference TRBV2 and TRBJ1-1): EPEVTQTPSHQVTQMGQEVILRCVPISNHLYFYWYRQILGQKVEFLVSFYNNEISEKSEIFDDQFSVERPDGSNFTLKIRSTKLEDSAMYFCASSLGGADEAFFGQGTRLTVV.